The 13 T cell receptor beta chains reported below all come from one sample, sequenced in a study of blood T cells in healthy people across ages. Then a second PCR, running about 6 to 12 cycles, was carried out with a sample-barcoded 5' primer and a J-beta primer mix. TCRdb itself ran the 5' RACE reads through MiXCR, one entry per CDR3 protein. Altogether some 800,000 distinct CDR3 sequences are present, around 42% being singletons, with the ten largest covering approximately 19%. Material: blood. These receptor sequences come from a man in his fifties or sixties in good health.

The chain carries TRBV28 and TRBJ2-7, with 9 bases aligning to TRBD1. Germline V lookup: CDR1 MDHEN, CDR2 SYDVKM. J was trimmed by 4 bases and V by 5 bases; bases with no gene match: 12. This CDR3 spans 16 amino acids. For the CDR3, the DNA is TGTGCCAGCAGTCCATGGGGACAGGGAAGAGGGTACGAGCAGTACTTC. This translates into CASSPWGQGRGYEQYF. Full variable domain (remainder filled in from reference TRBV28 and TRBJ2-7): DVKVTQSSRYLVKRTGEKVFLECVQDMDHENMFWYRQDPGLGLRLIYFSYDVKMKEKGDIPEGYSVSREKKERFSLILESASTNQTSMYLCASSPWGQGRGYEQYFGPGTRLTVT.

This clonotype was counted between two and nine times. The rearrangement joins TRBV6-2 or TRBV6-3 to TRBJ2-7, with D perhaps assigned TRBD1 or TRBD2 (6 bases each). CDR1 is MNHEY, CDR2 SVGEGT, per germline. The CDR3 extends over 14 amino acids. Trimming left V 2 bases short and J 0 bases short, with 8 bases between. CDR3: CASSYEGGSYEQYF. The CDR3 DNA sequence: TGTGCCAGCAGTTACGAGGGGGGCTCCTACGAGCAGTACTTC.

This clonotype was picked up one time. One end of the junction is discordant with germline, which a read error may explain. CDR3 bases: TGCGCCAGCAGCTTGTATGGGGCGAACGCTGAAGCTTTCTTT. It is translated as CASSLYGANAEAFF. The chain is built from TRBV5-1 and TRBJ1-1; possible D gene TRBD1, 5 bases. This CDR3 has 14 amino acids. CDR1 is SGHRS and CDR2 is YFSETQ in the germline V gene.

This clonotype was detected once. The V gene is TRBV7-2, the J gene TRBJ2-3; 8 bases match TRBD2. Germline CDR1 and CDR2: SGHTA and FQGNSA. The CDR3 spans 17 residues. Losses at the gene ends were 10 bases for V and 1 base for J; bases not matched to a gene: 16. CDR3 sequence reads: CATSLRRGARGTDTQYF. CDR3 sequence (DNA): TGTGCCACTTCACTCAGGCGGGGGGCGAGGGGCACAGATACGCAGTATTTT.

In this sample, this clonotype turned up a few times. This sequence joins TRBV30 and TRBJ2-5, with D perhaps TRBD2 (5 bases). Trimming shortened V by 5 bases and J by 3 bases, and 7 bases separated the two germline ends. The CDR3 is 11 amino acids. Germline-derived CDR1 and CDR2 are GTSNPN and SVGIG (reference sequence). CDR3: CAWGLKETQYF. CDR3 in DNA: TGTGCCTGGGGACTCAAAGAGACCCAGTACTTC.

V gene TRBV6-6 combines with J gene TRBJ1-1; D remains ambiguous. Trimming removed 6 bases from V and 0 bases from J, with 11 bases in between. The CDR3 contains 14 residues. Germline CDR1 is MNHNY and CDR2 is SVGAGI (reference sequence). The CDR3 DNA is TGTGCCAGCAGGAATATCGACATGAACACTGAAGCTTTCTTT. As protein: CASRNIDMNTEAFF.

This sequence joins TRBV25-1 and TRBJ2-1, with 13 bases identical to TRBD2. With V trimmed by 3 bases and J by 3 bases, 8 bases remained unmatched. The germline gives CDR1 MGHDK, CDR2 SYGVNS. This CDR3 contains 18 residues. In DNA, the CDR3 is TGTGCCAGCAGTGATGGCACCGGGACTAGCGGGGTCTACAATGAGCAGTTCTTC. It specifies CASSDGTGTSGVYNEQFF.

This clonotype was recorded once. The chain carries TRBV4-3 and TRBJ2-2, with TRBD2 matching 7 bases. The germline CDR1 and CDR2 sequences are LGHNA and YSLEER. After removal of 4 bases from V and 3 bases from J, the junction contained 11 bases not matched to a gene. The CDR3 is 17 amino acids. The CDR3 region is CASSPGLPGGDTGELFF. The DNA for the CDR3 is TGCGCCAGCAGCCCAGGCCTACCGGGAGGAGACACCGGGGAGCTGTTTTTT.

This chain joins TRBV20-1 and TRBJ2-1, with D possibly being TRBD2 (6 bases). V lost 0 bases and J lost 4, with 13 bases in between. Germline-derived CDR1 and CDR2 are DFQATT and SNEGSKA (reference sequence). The CDR3 is made up of 15 amino acids. The CDR3 loop reads CSARDQAGSYNEQFF. The DNA for the CDR3 is TGCAGTGCTAGAGATCAGGCGGGGTCTTACAATGAGCAGTTCTTC.

Note on this clonotype: A read error may produce the germline difference seen at one junction end. The genes are TRBV10-3 and TRBJ2-5, with D possibly called TRBD1 or TRBD2 (5 bases each). The CDR3 is made up of 14 amino acids. The germline V gene encodes CDR1 ENHRY and CDR2 SYGVKD. The CDR3 DNA is TGTGCCATCAGCTCCGGGACCCGACCGGAGACCCGGTACTTC. Amino acids: CAISSGTRPETRYF.

The V and J genes are TRBV12-3 or TRBV12-4 and TRBJ2-5; 10 bases are shared with TRBD2. This CDR3 comprises 17 residues. V was pared by 1 base and J by 0 bases, with 5 bases of the junction left unmatched. CDR3: CASSLEERGGYQETQYF. Written as DNA, the CDR3 is TGTGCCAGCAGTTTAGAAGAGCGGGGGGGCTACCAAGAGACCCAGTACTTC.

This clonotype appeared a single time. The J gene is TRBJ1-2, the V gene TRBV6-1, with 10 bases aligning to TRBD1. The germline V gene encodes CDR1 MNHNS and CDR2 SASEGT. The CDR3 is 15 residues long. J lost 4 bases, V lost 5 bases, and 7 bases had no gene match. The CDR3 DNA reads TGTGCCAGCAGTAGCCGGGACAGGGGTATCTATGGCTACACCTTC. Translated, it gives CASSSRDRGIYGYTF.

This rearrangement joins TRBV27 to TRBJ1-6, with D perhaps TRBD1 (5 bases). Germline lookup yields CDR1 MNHEY and CDR2 SMNVEV (reference sequence). The CDR3 totals 15 residues. The germline V and J ends were trimmed by 4 bases and 5 bases, with 12 bases remaining between them. Written as DNA, the CDR3 is TGTGCCAGCAGTTGGCAGGGAAGGGATAATTCACCCCTCCACTTT. It codes for CASSWQGRDNSPLHF.